This TCR beta chain was sequenced in a study of blood T cells in healthy people across ages. Overall study: Through template switching, about one barcoded beta molecule was captured per two T cells, as measured in model experiments.

For this clonotype: No antigen is known for it. A read error may be the cause here, since a much bigger clone is one base away.

Each sample gave at least 6.5 million isolated PBMCs. No fewer than 5.5 micrograms of total RNA were isolated from every sample. J was trimmed by 11 bases and V by 5 bases; bases with no gene match: 11. Germline values: CDR1 SEHNR, CDR2 FQNEAQ (reference sequence). The CDR3 runs 13 residues. PCR was performed a second time for 7 to 11 cycles using a sample-barcoded 5' primer and a J-beta primer mix. TCRdb independently ran MiXCR on the 5' RACE reads; one entry per CDR3 protein. The table shows about 1,600,000 distinct CDR3 sequences, with approximately 40% occurring only once. General study findings and limits: It was found that TCR beta diversity correlated strongly with the percentage of naive T cells.

Source material: blood. The chain has TRBV7-9 and TRBJ2-5, with 7 bases that match TRBD2. This TCR was sampled from a woman aged 18-30 years in good health. Written as DNA, the CDR3 is TGTGCCAGCAGCAGGGGACTAATCACTGAGCAGTACTTC. This codes for CASSRGLITEQYF.